This T cell receptor beta chain emerged from a study of cytomegalovirus exposure and HLA in healthy donors. The CDR3 runs 16 residues. V was cut by 4 bases and J by 2 bases, with 16 bases left in between. Looked up from germline, CDR1 is SGHAT and CDR2 is FQNNGV. Points from the study as a whole: In an earlier analysis, most TCR beta V segments were productive about 87% or about 30% of the time. Overall, about 160 TCR beta chains were annotated as cytomegalovirus-associated.

On this clone itself: Its antigen is unknown.

Vbeta (60) and Jbeta (13) primers were used in the PCR. Measured with immunoSEQ multiplex PCR; TCRdb has only the in-frame clones, and not every one. The data show over 75,000 clones, and the top ten clones hold about 6%. This receptor was identified in a girl aged 5 to 17 in good health and CMV-seropositive. Sequencing input: PBMCs. The J gene is TRBJ2-3, the V gene TRBV11-2; D call uncertain. CDR3 sequence: CASSSNTGSLTDTQYF. CDR3 bases: TGTGCCAGCAGCTCCAACACCGGGTCTCTCACAGATACGCAGTATTTT.